These 12 T cell receptor beta chains came from one sample sequenced in a study of CD8 T cells in Susac syndrome. Random hexamers primed reverse transcription of about 0.5 to 1 ug RNA. MiXCR was run by TCRdb on the immunoSEQ multiplex PCR reads, yielding one entry per CDR3 protein. The repertoire has about 130,000 distinct CDR3 sequences, about 95% of them found once; the top ten carry approximately 0.12%. Sequencing was done on a sample of CD4+ T cells from PBMCs. These receptors were collected from a human donor with multiple sclerosis.

This chain uses TRBV20-1 with TRBJ2-3; unclear D gene. Trimming took 7 bases from V and 10 from J, leaving 18 bases between them. This CDR3 is built from 12 residues. Germline V CDR1 and CDR2: DFQATT, SNEGSKA (reference sequence). CDR3 nucleotide sequence: TGCAGTGTCCTGCAAACTTCATACGCGCAGTATTTT. This gives the protein CSVLQTSYAQYF.

This chain connects TRBV5-1 to TRBJ2-7, with D hard to call. Trimming shortened V by 0 bases and J by 7 bases, and 17 bases separated the two germline ends. CDR1 SGHRS and CDR2 YFSETQ come from the germline V gene. The CDR3 consists of 15 residues. CDR3 sequence: CASSLADMGSGEQYF. CDR3 bases: TGCGCCAGCAGCTTGGCCGACATGGGGTCCGGGGAGCAGTACTTC.

The chain uses TRBV7-9 and TRBJ2-7; 9 bases are shared with TRBD1. The CDR3 sequence is 19 residues long. V was clipped by 4 bases and J by 4 bases; unmatched bases: 20. Germline CDR1 SEHNR, CDR2 FQNEAQ (reference sequence). CDR3 sequence: CASSYRPGQGDMWVYEQYF. Here the CDR3 DNA reads TGTGCCAGCAGCTATCGACCGGGACAGGGCGATATGTGGGTTTACGAGCAGTACTTC.

In its sample, this clonotype was seen once. V usage is TRBV6-1 and J usage is TRBJ2-1; 9 nucleotides agree with TRBD2. The CDR3 covers 17 residues. CDR1 is MNHNS and CDR2 is SASEGT in the germline V gene. After removal of 5 bases from V and 6 bases from J, the junction contained 14 bases not matched to a gene. The CDR3 is CASSPASGRGGRNEQFF. The DNA for the CDR3 is TGTGCCAGCAGTCCCGCTAGCGGGCGGGGGGGCCGCAATGAGCAGTTCTTC.

The chain has TRBV6-2 or TRBV6-3 and TRBJ1-4, with D tentatively TRBD1 (5 bases). The CDR3 covers 14 residues. Trimming shortened V by 8 bases and J by 5 bases, and 15 bases separated the two germline ends. Germline V gives CDR1 MNHEY, CDR2 SVGEGT. The CDR3 nucleotides are TGTGCCAGCCAGGATACTGGGGGAAATGAAAAACTGTTTTTT. The encoded protein is CASQDTGGNEKLFF.

The V call is TRBV4-2, the J call TRBJ2-7; no reliable D call. Germline CDR1 reads LGHNA; CDR2 reads YNFKEQ. This CDR3 comprises 14 residues. The V end lost 0 bases, the J end lost 4 bases, and 10 bases lay between the germline ends. CDR3 sequence reads: CASSQDSMGYEQYF. The DNA for the CDR3 is TGTGCCAGCAGCCAAGATTCGATGGGATACGAGCAGTACTTC.

The CDR3 region has the DNA TGTGCCAGCAGCTTAGCGCGGGGCGGCCCCTACGAGCAGTACTTC. Its translation: CASSLARGGPYEQYF. The V gene is TRBV7-8, the J gene TRBJ2-7; a possible D gene is TRBD2 (6 bases). CDR1 and CDR2 from the germline V gene are SGHVS and FQNEAQ. Trimming took off 0 bases at V and 2 bases at J, with 11 bases between the two ends. The CDR3 loop spans 15 amino acids.

The gene calls are TRBV18 and TRBJ2-5; TRBD1 agrees at 7 bases. The V gene's germline CDR1 is KGHSH and CDR2 LQKENI. CDR3 length equals 14 residues. Trimming at V came to 3 bases and at J to 2 bases, leaving 3 bases not matched to a gene. The CDR3: CASSPRDRQETQYF. The CDR3 region has the DNA TGTGCCAGCTCACCCAGGGACAGACAAGAGACCCAGTACTTC.

The V call is TRBV11-2, the J call TRBJ2-5, with D tentatively TRBD1 (6 bases). V dropped 4 bases and J dropped 3 bases, with 12 bases sitting between them. Germline V gene sequence: CDR1 SGHAT, CDR2 FQNNGV. The CDR3 extends over 14 amino acids. CDR3: CASSSGYREETQYF. CDR3 nucleotide sequence: TGTGCCAGCAGCTCGGGCTACAGGGAAGAGACCCAGTACTTC.

The chain recombines TRBV27 with TRBJ1-5; no clear D. The CDR3 sequence is 13 residues long. V was trimmed by 4 bases and J by 3 bases, leaving 7 bases between them. Germline loops: CDR1 MNHEY, CDR2 SMNVEV (reference sequence). CDR3 DNA: TGTGCCAGCAGTTACGATGCCAATCAGCCCCAGCATTTT. Protein: CASSYDANQPQHF.

This clonotype came up a few times. The chain employs TRBV29-1 and TRBJ1-2; TRBD1 matches at 8 bases. Germline V gene sequence: CDR1 SQVTM, CDR2 ANQGSEA. The trim removed 1 base at V and 4 bases at J, leaving 8 bases unmatched. This CDR3 region has 15 residues. The CDR3 DNA sequence: TGCAGCGTTGAAGCCCGGCAGGGGGCGGGCTATGGCTACACCTTC. Its translation: CSVEARQGAGYGYTF.

This sequence joins TRBV7-2 and TRBJ2-1; no clear D. The CDR3 loop spans 15 amino acids. V was trimmed by 2 bases and J by 8 bases, leaving 16 bases between them. Germline V CDR1 and CDR2: SGHTA, FQGNSA. The CDR3 bases are TGTGCCAGCAGCTTACAGGCCCTCCGGTTGGATGAGCAGTTCTTC. It encodes CASSLQALRLDEQFF.